This T cell receptor beta chain was documented in a study of T cell responses to AZD1222 COVID-19 vaccine. The germline CDR1 and CDR2 sequences are MNHEY and SMNVEV (reference sequence). Trimming left V 4 bases short and J 0 bases short, with 7 bases between. This CDR3 spans 13 amino acids. Regarding this clone: The antigen is undetermined.

The data were produced by immunoSEQ multiplex PCR, yet TCRdb's version contains in-frame clones alone and is incomplete. The table lists 200,000 or so clones, around 92% of them singletons. Study-level points and caveats: Nearly half of spike-specific TCRs reportedly target unmutated variant regions. Researchers report vaccine-associated CD4 TCRs spanning spike, with dominance at 160-218 and 743-854.

The V and J genes are TRBV27 and TRBJ2-7; D ambiguous. Sequenced material: peripheral blood, taken on day 0 of AZD1222 vaccination. This clonotype was sampled from an adult in good health. The CDR3 protein is CASSWAGSYEQYF. The CDR3 region has the DNA TGTGCCAGCAGTTGGGCAGGCTCCTACGAGCAGTACTTC.